This TCR beta chain was recorded in a study of early T cells in non-severe SARS-CoV-2 infection. Study overall: With bulk RNA from unsorted whole blood as input, sequencing yielded unpaired chains. General observations from the study: Matching with VDJdb favored anti-spike CD8 responses (missing private and CD4 specificities).

Researchers tagged individual cDNA molecules with unique molecular identifiers. In TCRdb, the 5' RACE reads were re-called with MiXCR into one record per CDR3 protein. The sample includes around 84,000 distinct CDR3 sequences, roughly 12% of them seen just once. About this clonotype itself: Antigen specificity is unknown.

The CDR3 sequence is 16 residues long. Looked up from germline, CDR1 is MNHEY and CDR2 is SMNVEV (reference sequence). Trimming at V came to 6 bases and at J to 2 bases, leaving 7 bases not matched to a gene. V and J are TRBV27 and TRBJ1-2, with 12 bases aligning to TRBD1. The sample taken for sequencing was whole blood. This clonotype was sampled from an adult who was a healthcare worker with PCR-confirmed SARS-CoV-2 infection or an uninfected control (not recorded which). In nucleotides, the CDR3 is TGTGCCAGCAGGAGGGGGACAGGGGGCGTCAACTATGGCTACACCTTC. Encoded protein: CASRRGTGGVNYGYTF.